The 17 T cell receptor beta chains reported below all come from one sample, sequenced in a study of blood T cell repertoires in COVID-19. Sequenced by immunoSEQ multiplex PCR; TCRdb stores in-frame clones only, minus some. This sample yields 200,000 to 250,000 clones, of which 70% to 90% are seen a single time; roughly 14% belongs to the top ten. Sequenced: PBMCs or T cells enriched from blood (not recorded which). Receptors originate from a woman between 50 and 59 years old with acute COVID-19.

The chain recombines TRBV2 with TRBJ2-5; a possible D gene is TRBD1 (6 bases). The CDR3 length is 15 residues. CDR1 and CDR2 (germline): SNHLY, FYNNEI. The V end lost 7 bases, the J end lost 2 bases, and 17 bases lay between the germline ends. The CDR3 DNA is TGTGCCAGCATCAGAGAGCGGACAGTGCAAGAGACCCAGTACTTC. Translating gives CASIRERTVQETQYF. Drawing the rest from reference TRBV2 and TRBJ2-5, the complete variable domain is EPEVTQTPSHQVTQMGQEVILRCVPISNHLYFYWYRQILGQKVEFLVSFYNNEISEKSEIFDDQFSVERPDGSNFTLKIRSTKLEDSAMYFCASIRERTVQETQYFGPGTRLLVL.

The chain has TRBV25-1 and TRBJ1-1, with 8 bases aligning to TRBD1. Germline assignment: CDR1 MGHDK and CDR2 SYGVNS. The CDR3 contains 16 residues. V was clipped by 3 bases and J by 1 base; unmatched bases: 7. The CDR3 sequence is CASSEELGQGNTEAFF. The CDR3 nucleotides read TGTGCCAGCAGTGAGGAATTAGGACAGGGGAACACTGAAGCTTTCTTT.

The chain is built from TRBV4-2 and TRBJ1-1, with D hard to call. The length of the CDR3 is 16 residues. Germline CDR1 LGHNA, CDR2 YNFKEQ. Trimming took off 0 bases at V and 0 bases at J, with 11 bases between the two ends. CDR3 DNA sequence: TGTGCCAGCAGCCAAGATCAAGCATTCATGAACACTGAAGCTTTCTTT. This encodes CASSQDQAFMNTEAFF.

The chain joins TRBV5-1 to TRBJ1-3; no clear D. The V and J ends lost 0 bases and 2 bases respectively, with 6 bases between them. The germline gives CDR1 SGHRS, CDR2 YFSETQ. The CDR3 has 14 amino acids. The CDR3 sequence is CASSLEAAGNTIYF. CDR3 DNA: TGCGCCAGCAGCTTGGAGGCGGCTGGAAACACCATATATTTT.

In nucleotides, the CDR3 is TGTGCCAGCAGCCCCAGGGGGCAGATGAACACTGAAGCTTTCTTT. Protein sequence: CASSPRGQMNTEAFF. This chain connects TRBV7-9 to TRBJ1-1; TRBD1 agrees at 8 bases. V shed 5 bases, J shed 0 bases, and the junction held 5 bases outside the gene matches. From germline, CDR1 is SEHNR and CDR2 FQNEAQ (reference sequence). This CDR3 has 15 amino acids.

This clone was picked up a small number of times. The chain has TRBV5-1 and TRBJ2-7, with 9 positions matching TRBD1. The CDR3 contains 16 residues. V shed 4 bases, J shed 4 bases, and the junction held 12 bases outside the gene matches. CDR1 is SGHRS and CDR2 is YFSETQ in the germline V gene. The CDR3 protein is CASSTAPGQGWYEQYF. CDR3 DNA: TGCGCCAGCAGCACCGCCCCGGGACAGGGTTGGTACGAGCAGTACTTC. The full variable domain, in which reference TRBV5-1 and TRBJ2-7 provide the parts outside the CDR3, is KAGVTQTPRYLIKTRGQQVTLSCSPISGHRSVSWYQQTPGQGLQFLFEYFSETQRNKGNFPGRFSGRQFSNSRSEMNVSTLELGDSALYLCASSTAPGQGWYEQYFGPGTRLTVT.

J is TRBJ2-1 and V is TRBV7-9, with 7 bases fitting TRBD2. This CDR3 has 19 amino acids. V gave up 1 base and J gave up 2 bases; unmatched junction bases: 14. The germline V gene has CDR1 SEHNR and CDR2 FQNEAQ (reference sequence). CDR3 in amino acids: CASSLVSSKAGKPYNEQFF. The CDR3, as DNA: TGTGCCAGCAGCTTAGTTAGTTCGAAAGCGGGAAAGCCCTACAATGAGCAGTTCTTC.

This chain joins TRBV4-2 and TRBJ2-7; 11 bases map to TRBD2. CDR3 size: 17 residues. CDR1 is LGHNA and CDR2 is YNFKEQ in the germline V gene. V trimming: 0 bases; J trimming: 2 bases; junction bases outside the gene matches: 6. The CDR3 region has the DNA TGTGCCAGCAGCCAAGAGGCCGGGACTAGCGGTACCTACGAGCAGTACTTC. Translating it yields CASSQEAGTSGTYEQYF.

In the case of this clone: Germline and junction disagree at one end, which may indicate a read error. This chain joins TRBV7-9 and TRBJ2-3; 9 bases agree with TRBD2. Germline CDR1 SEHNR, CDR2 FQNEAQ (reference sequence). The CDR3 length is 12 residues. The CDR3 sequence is CASSLGLAGSGF. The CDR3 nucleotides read TGTGCCAGCAGCTTAGGTCTAGCGGGATCTGGGTTT.

CDR3 sequence: CASSRGQPQHF. The CDR3 region has the DNA TGTGCCAGTTCTCGCGGTCAGCCCCAGCATTTT. This sequence joins TRBV12-3 or TRBV12-4 and TRBJ1-5, with D uncertain. Trimming took off 9 bases at V and 6 bases at J, with 9 bases between the two ends. This CDR3 is built from 11 residues.

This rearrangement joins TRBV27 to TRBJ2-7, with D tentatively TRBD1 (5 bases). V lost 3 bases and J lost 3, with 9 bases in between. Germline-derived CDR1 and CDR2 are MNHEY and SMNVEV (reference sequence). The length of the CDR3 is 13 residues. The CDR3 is CASSLGQHYEQYF. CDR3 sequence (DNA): TGTGCCAGCAGTTTGGGGCAGCACTACGAGCAGTACTTC.

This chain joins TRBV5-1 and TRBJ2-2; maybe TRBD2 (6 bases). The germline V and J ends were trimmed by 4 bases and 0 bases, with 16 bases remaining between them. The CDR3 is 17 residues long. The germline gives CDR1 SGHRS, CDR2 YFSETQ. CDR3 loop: CASSDLPGLSNTGELFF. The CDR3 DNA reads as TGCGCCAGCAGCGACTTACCGGGACTCTCGAACACCGGGGAGCTGTTTTTT. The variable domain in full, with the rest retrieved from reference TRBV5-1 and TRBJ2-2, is KAGVTQTPRYLIKTRGQQVTLSCSPISGHRSVSWYQQTPGQGLQFLFEYFSETQRNKGNFPGRFSGRQFSNSRSEMNVSTLELGDSALYLCASSDLPGLSNTGELFFGEGSRLTVL.

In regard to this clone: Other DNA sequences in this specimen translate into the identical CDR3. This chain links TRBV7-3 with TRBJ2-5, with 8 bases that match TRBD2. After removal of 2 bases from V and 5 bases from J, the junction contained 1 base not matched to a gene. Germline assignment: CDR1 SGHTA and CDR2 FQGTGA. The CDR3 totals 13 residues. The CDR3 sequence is CASSLSSGETQYF. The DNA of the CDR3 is TGTGCCAGCAGCTTATCTAGCGGGGAGACCCAGTACTTC.

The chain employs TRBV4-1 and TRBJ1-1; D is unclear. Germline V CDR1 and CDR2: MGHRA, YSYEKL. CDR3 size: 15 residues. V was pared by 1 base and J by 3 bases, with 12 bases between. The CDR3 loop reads CASSQVAAADTEAFF. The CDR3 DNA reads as TGCGCCAGCAGCCAAGTTGCGGCGGCTGACACTGAAGCTTTCTTT.

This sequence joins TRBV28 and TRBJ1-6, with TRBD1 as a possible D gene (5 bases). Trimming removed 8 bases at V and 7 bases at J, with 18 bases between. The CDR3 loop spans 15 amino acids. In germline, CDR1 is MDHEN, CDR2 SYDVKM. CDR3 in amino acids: CASGPRGRGNSPLHF. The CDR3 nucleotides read TGTGCCAGCGGCCCCCGGGGGAGGGGAAATTCACCCCTCCACTTT.

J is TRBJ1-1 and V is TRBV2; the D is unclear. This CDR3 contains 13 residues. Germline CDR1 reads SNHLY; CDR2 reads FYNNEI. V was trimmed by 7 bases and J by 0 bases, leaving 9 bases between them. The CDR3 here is CASIQVLNTEAFF. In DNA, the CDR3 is TGTGCCAGCATTCAGGTGTTGAACACTGAAGCTTTCTTT. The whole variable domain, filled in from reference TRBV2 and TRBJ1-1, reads EPEVTQTPSHQVTQMGQEVILRCVPISNHLYFYWYRQILGQKVEFLVSFYNNEISEKSEIFDDQFSVERPDGSNFTLKIRSTKLEDSAMYFCASIQVLNTEAFFGQGTRLTVV.

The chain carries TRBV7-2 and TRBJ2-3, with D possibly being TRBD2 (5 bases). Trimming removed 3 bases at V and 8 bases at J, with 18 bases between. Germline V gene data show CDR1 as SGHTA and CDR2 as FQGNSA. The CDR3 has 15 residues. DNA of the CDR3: TGTGCCAGCAGCTTCCTTGCGGTAGCGAGGCCTACGCAGTATTTT. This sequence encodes CASSFLAVARPTQYF.